The 8 T cell receptor beta chains below all came from one sample that was sequenced in a study of CXCR3-negative and CXCR3-positive naive CD8 T cells. Carrying UMI labels, the TRB cDNA libraries were prepared through 5' RACE. TCRdb reprocessed the 5' RACE reads and keeps a single row for each CDR3 protein, giving no DNA. The sample totals around 130,000 distinct CDR3 sequences. Study-level results: For CXCR3-positive naive cells, TRB CDR3s were more hydrophobic than those of CXCR3-negative naive cells.

For these TCRs, the target antigens are not known. The sample taken for sequencing was naive CXCR3+ CD8+ T cells from blood. Subset given: CD45RO-CCR7+CD27+CD95- naive CD8+ T cells expressing CXCR3 (TNR3+). The origin of the receptors is a human donor in good health. Some clones in this sample may be carry-over from other donors' samples.

The CDR3 region is CASSPIDTEWGF. The chain links TRBV7-8 to TRBJ1-1. This CDR3 is built from 12 residues. Germline V gene data show CDR1 as SGHVS and CDR2 as FQNEAQ.

This sequence joins TRBV7-2 and TRBJ2-7; the D call of TRBD1 rests on TCRdb alone, since no DNA is present to check it. The germline gives CDR1 SGHTA, CDR2 FQGNSA. The CDR3 is 13 amino acids. The CDR3 is CAIRDEYSYEQYF. Full variable domain (outside the CDR3, taken from reference TRBV7-2 and TRBJ2-7): GAGVSQSPSNKVTEKGKDVELRCDPISGHTALYWYRQSLGQGLEFLIYFQGNSAPDKSGLPSDRFSAERTGGSVSTLTIQRTQQEDSAVYLCAIRDEYSYEQYFGPGTRLTVT.

J is TRBJ1-1 and V is TRBV11-3; TCRdb gives TRBD1 as the D gene, but with no DNA this cannot be confirmed. The length of the CDR3 is 13 residues. Germline CDR1 SGHNT, CDR2 YENEEA. The CDR3 region is CASRSRQVAEAFF.

The chain employs TRBV29-1 and TRBJ2-7; lacking DNA, the TRBD2 call made by TCRdb goes unchecked. The germline V gene has CDR1 SQVTM and CDR2 ANQGSEA. The CDR3 has 13 residues. This CDR3 reads CSVAWEAGYEQYF.

This chain joins TRBV6-5 and TRBJ2-7; TCRdb calls TRBD1, which cannot be checked without DNA. CDR1 is MNHEY and CDR2 is SVGAGI in the germline V gene. The CDR3 totals 14 residues. The CDR3 region is CASSYATGTREQYF.

The rearrangement joins TRBV28 to TRBJ2-7; TCRdb's D call, TRBD1, is unchecked because there is no DNA. Germline CDR1 and CDR2: MDHEN and SYDVKM. The CDR3 runs 17 residues. The CDR3 spells CASSFSPLRNTQEEQYF.

The rearrangement links TRBV6-4 to TRBJ2-1; TCRdb picks TRBD2, but there is no DNA to check that call. The V gene's germline CDR1 is MRHNA and CDR2 SNTAGT. The CDR3 has 16 amino acids. The CDR3 loop reads CASSESGGASAGEQFF.

J is TRBJ1-1 and V is TRBV7-9. The CDR3 extends over 13 amino acids. Germline CDR1 SEHNR, CDR2 FQNEAQ (reference sequence). Here the CDR3 reads CASSHPVNTEAFF.